This T cell receptor (beta chain) was observed in a study of shared clonotypes between healthy human individuals. The germline V gene encodes CDR1 MNHNS and CDR2 SASEGT. The CDR3 sequence is 12 residues long. Trimming shortened V by 6 bases and J by 0 bases, and 4 bases separated the two germline ends. Each PCR replicate from the sorted subsets contained around 200 ng DNA, which is some 32,000 T cell genomes. TCRdb keeps only in-frame clones here, not all; method: immunoSEQ multiplex PCR. The table records around 990,000 clones, approximately 77% of them present only once. Sequenced: memory CD4+ T cells from PBMCs. The subset denotes: CD45RA-negative fraction. The rearrangement links TRBV6-1 to TRBJ2-3; no clear D. The clonotype originates from a young man in good health. Some clones in this sample may be carry-over from other donors' samples. The CDR3 spells CASRDSTDTQYF. Here the CDR3 DNA reads TGTGCCAGCAGGGACAGCACAGATACGCAGTATTTT.